The present TCR beta chain was sequenced within a study of Ad26.COV2.S vaccination and SARS-CoV-2 variants. Regarding the study as a whole: Participants in the vaccine arm had higher spike-specific TCR breadth; placebo recipients had lower. Breadth, reportedly substantial, characterized the spike-specific CD8+ and CD4+ T cell responses after vaccination. Whether participants received vaccine or placebo, their non-spike TCR breadth was similar.

Treatment specified: 15 to 20 received Ad26.COV2.S at low or high dose, single or two shots; about 5 received placebo; per-sample allocation not given. Sample collection was performed on day 63 after the first vaccine or placebo injection. Clones were read by immunoSEQ multiplex PCR, and TCRdb kept only the in-frame ones, dropping some. This table has fewer than 500,000 clones, over 75% appearing once. The count of this clone is one. The antigen remains undetermined. Source: peripheral blood, taken in a trial of Ad26.COV2.S vaccine versus placebo. This receptor was obtained from a person between 18 and 65 years old who received the Ad26.COV2.S COVID-19 vaccine or a placebo.

CDR3 sequence (DNA): TGTGCCAGTAGTAGGACTAGCGGGAGCTATGAGCAGTTCTTC. Protein: CASSRTSGSYEQFF. The gene calls are TRBV19 and TRBJ2-1, with 13 bases identical to TRBD2. Germline CDR1 and CDR2: LNHDA and SQIVND (reference sequence). The CDR3 is made up of 14 amino acids. The J segment lost 8 bases and the V segment lost 4 bases, leaving 2 bases of the junction unmatched.